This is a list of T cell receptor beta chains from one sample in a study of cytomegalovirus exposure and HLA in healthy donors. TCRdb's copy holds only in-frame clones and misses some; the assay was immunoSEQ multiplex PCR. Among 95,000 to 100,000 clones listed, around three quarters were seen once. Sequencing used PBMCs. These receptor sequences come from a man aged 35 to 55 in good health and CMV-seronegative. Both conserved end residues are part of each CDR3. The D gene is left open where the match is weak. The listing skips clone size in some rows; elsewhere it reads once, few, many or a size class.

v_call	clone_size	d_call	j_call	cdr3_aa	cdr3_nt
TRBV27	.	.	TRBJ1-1	CASSAQGPNTEAFF	TGTGCCAGCAGTGCACAGGGTCCGAACACTGAAGCTTTCTTT
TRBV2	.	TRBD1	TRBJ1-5	CACAGQGRSQPQHF	TGTGCCTGTGCTGGACAGGGTAGGAGTCAGCCCCAGCATTTT
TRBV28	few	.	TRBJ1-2	CASSLAGGAGGGYGYTF	TGTGCCAGCAGTTTAGCGGGGGGCGCAGGTGGGGGCTATGGCTACACCTTC
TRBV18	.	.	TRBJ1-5	CASSPSENQPQHF	TGTGCCAGCTCACCGTCAGAAAATCAGCCCCAGCATTTT
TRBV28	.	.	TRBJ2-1	CASRGEPSYNEQFF	TGTGCCAGCCGCGGGGAGCCCTCCTACAATGAGCAGTTCTTC
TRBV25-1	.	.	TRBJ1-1	CASSEFTRGSEEAFF	TGTGCCAGCAGTGAATTTACAAGGGGGAGTGAGGAAGCTTTCTTT
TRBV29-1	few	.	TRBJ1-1	CSVEAGKVEAFF	TGCAGCGTTGAAGCAGGGAAGGTTGAAGCTTTCTTT
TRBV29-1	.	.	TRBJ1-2	CSVELYSYGYTF	TGCAGCGTTGAATTATACAGCTATGGCTACACCTTC
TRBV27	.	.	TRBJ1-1	CASSSYRVGAFF	TGTGCCAGCAGTTCATACAGGGTTGGGGCTTTCTTT
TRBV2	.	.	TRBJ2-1	CASSRDNYNEQFF	TGTGCCAGCAGTAGGGACAATTACAATGAGCAGTTCTTC
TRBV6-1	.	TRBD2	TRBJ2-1	CASRSGGAGSDEQFF	TGTGCCAGCAGGAGCGGGGGGGCCGGTTCGGATGAGCAGTTCTTC
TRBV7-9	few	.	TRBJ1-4	CASSSRNGDEKLFF	TGTGCCAGCAGCTCCCGGAATGGAGACGAAAAACTGTTTTTT
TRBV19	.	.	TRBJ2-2	CASSIRQLNTGELFF	TGTGCCAGTAGTATAAGACAGTTAAACACCGGGGAGCTGTTTTTT
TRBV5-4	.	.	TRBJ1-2	CASSTTGTNYGYTF	TGTGCCAGCAGCACCACAGGGACTAACTATGGCTACACCTTC
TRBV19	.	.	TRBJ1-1	CASHSHLNTEAFF	TGTGCCAGTCATTCACACCTGAACACTGAAGCTTTCTTT
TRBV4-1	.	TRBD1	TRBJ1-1	CASSHGPGQGDTEAFF	TGCGCCAGCAGCCACGGCCCCGGGCAGGGGGACACTGAAGCTTTCTTT
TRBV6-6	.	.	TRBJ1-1	CASSYQGRYTEAFF	TGTGCCAGCAGTTATCAGGGGAGATACACTGAAGCTTTCTTT
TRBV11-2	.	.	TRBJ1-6	CASSLGTVNSPLHF	TGTGCCAGCAGCTTAGGGACAGTAAATTCACCCCTCCACTTT
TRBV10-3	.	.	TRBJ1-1	CAISESGRKRMNTEAFF	TGTGCCATCAGTGAGTCGGGCAGGAAAAGGATGAACACTGAAGCTTTCTTT
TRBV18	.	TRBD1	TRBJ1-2	CASSPGTENYGYTF	TGTGCCAGCTCACCAGGGACAGAAAACTATGGCTACACCTTC
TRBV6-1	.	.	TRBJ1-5	CASRTVYQPQHF	TGTGCCAGCAGAACAGTATACCAGCCCCAGCATTTT
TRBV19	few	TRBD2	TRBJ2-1	CASSTVAGKNNEQFF	TGTGCCAGTAGTACGGTAGCGGGAAAAAACAATGAGCAGTTCTTC
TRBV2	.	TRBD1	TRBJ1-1	CASRPDRANTEAFF	TGTGCCAGCAGACCGGACAGGGCGAACACTGAAGCTTTCTTT
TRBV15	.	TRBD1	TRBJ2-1	CATSRGAGTGKYNEQFF	TGTGCCACCAGCAGGGGGGCGGGGACAGGCAAGTACAATGAGCAGTTCTTC
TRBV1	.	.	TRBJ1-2	CTSSLDMYGYTF	TGCACCAGCAGCCTTGACATGTATGGCTACACCTTC
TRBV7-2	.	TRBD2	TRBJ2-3	CASRLGRAEGTQYF	TGTGCCAGCAGGCTCGGGAGGGCCGAAGGTACGCAGTATTTT
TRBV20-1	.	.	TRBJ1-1	CNTGGPGAFF	TGCAATACGGGGGGGCCGGGAGCTTTCTTT